The rows below give T cell receptor beta chains drawn from one sample of a study of CD8 T cells in ankylosing spondylitis. TCRdb itself ran the 5' RACE reads through MiXCR, one entry per CDR3 protein. The sample includes around 300,000 distinct CDR3 sequences, around 21% of them seen just once. Sequencing was performed on blood, either unsorted or a sorted T cell fraction (not recorded which). These receptor sequences come from a female donor with ankylosing spondylitis or in good health (not recorded which). Each CDR3 is given with its conserved first and last residue. D genes are given only for firm matches. Clone size is given for some rows only: seen once, a few or many times, or a class if the clone is expanded.

j_call	clone_size	d_call	v_call	cdr3_nt	cdr3_aa
TRBJ2-1	few	.	TRBV7-3	TGTGCCAGCAGCCCAGGCTCGTGGGCAGGGCGGAATGAGCAGTTCTTC	CASSPGSWAGRNEQFF
TRBJ2-1	.	TRBD2	TRBV10-3	TGTGCCATCAGTGGACTAGCGGGAGAAAATGAGCAGTTCTTC	CAISGLAGENEQFF
TRBJ2-3	.	TRBD2	TRBV2	TGTGCCAGCACCTATCCCGGCGGCGGGAGTTCCCCAGATACGCAGTATTTT	CASTYPGGGSSPDTQYF
TRBJ1-3	.	TRBD1	TRBV29-1	TGCAGCGTGGGACAGGGATATGGAAACACCATATATTTT	CSVGQGYGNTIYF
TRBJ2-7	few	.	TRBV29-1	TGCAGCGTTGAAGGGGCCCCGGGATCACGATACGAGCAGTACTTC	CSVEGAPGSRYEQYF
TRBJ2-7	.	TRBD2	TRBV20-1	TGCAGTGCTAGCCCAGGACTAGCGGACTACGAGCAGTACTTC	CSASPGLADYEQYF
TRBJ2-1	few	TRBD2	TRBV9	TGTGCCAGCAGCGTAGCCGGGGACTACTTCAGCTCCTACAATGAGCAGTTCTTC	CASSVAGDYFSSYNEQFF
TRBJ2-5	once	.	TRBV6-1	TGTGCCAGCAGTGGACCCCCCGGTCCCCGAGAGACCCAGTACTTC	CASSGPPGPRETQYF
TRBJ2-1	.	TRBD1	TRBV6-2/TRBV6-3	TGTGCCAGCAGTCCCGAAAATCTGTTATCAGGGGGCTTTTCGCGTTACAATGAGCAGTTCTTC	CASSPENLLSGGFSRYNEQFF
TRBJ2-3	few	.	TRBV6-1	TGTGCCAGCAGTGACCACAGCACAGATACGCAGTATTTT	CASSDHSTDTQYF
TRBJ2-3	.	TRBD2	TRBV7-3	TGTGCCAGCAGCTTGAAGAGCGGGGGGCGCACAGATACGCAGTATTTT	CASSLKSGGRTDTQYF
TRBJ1-1	many	.	TRBV20-1	TGCAGTGCTAGGGGACAATTGAACACTGAAGCTTTCTTT	CSARGQLNTEAFF
TRBJ2-3	.	TRBD2	TRBV20-1	TGCAGTGCTACTCTAGCGGGGTGGGATACGCAGTATTTT	CSATLAGWDTQYF
TRBJ1-2	.	.	TRBV12-3/TRBV12-4	TGTGCCAGCAGTTTTTTGGGGCTGAATGGCTACACCTTC	CASSFLGLNGYTF
TRBJ1-1	few	.	TRBV7-2	TGTGCCAGCAGCTTAGGTAGGCAGGTGAACACTGAAGCTTTCTTT	CASSLGRQVNTEAFF
TRBJ2-1	.	TRBD1	TRBV5-1	TGCGCCAGCACCTCCCGGGCAACAGGGGGCGTTTCGTCGTTCTTC	CASTSRATGGVSSFF
TRBJ2-7	.	TRBD1	TRBV29-1	TGCAGCGCCGGGACAGGGGTTGCCGAGCAGTACTTC	CSAGTGVAEQYF